This T cell receptor (beta chain) was observed in a study of cytotoxic CD8 clonotypes in ibrutinib-treated CLL. Sequencing used immunoSEQ multiplex PCR; TCRdb keeps in-frame clones, though not all of them. In the table there are 130,000 to 150,000 clones, approximately 90% of which are singletons. Trimming took 6 bases from V and 3 from J, leaving 15 bases between them. The CDR3 length is 15 residues. CDR1 and CDR2 (germline): MDHEN, SYDVKM. The sequenced sample was PBMCs, obtained after 12 months of ibrutinib treatment. The chain has TRBV28 and TRBJ2-1; D uncertain. The clonotype originates from a human donor with chronic lymphocytic leukemia. CDR3: CASSLGPRRYNEQFF. The DNA for the CDR3 is TGTGCCAGCAGCCTAGGACCGCGACGCTACAATGAGCAGTTCTTC.